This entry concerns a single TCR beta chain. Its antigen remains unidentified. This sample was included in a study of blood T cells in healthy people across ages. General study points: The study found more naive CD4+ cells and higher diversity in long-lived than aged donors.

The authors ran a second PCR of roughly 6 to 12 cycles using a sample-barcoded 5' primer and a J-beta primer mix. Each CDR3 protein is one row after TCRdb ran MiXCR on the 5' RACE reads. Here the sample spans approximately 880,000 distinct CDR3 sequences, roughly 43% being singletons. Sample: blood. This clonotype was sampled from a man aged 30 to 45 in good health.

The CDR3 DNA sequence: TGTGCCAGCGGCCCCTCGAACTATGGCTACACCTTC. Its translation is CASGPSNYGYTF. The V gene is TRBV6-5, the J gene TRBJ1-2; the D is unclear. Trimming pared 8 bases from V and 2 bases from J, leaving 9 bases between. CDR3 length equals 12 residues. Germline CDR1 reads MNHEY; CDR2 reads SVGAGI.